Each of the 20 T cell receptor beta chains below was sequenced from the same sample in a study of blood T cell repertoires in COVID-19. Using immunoSEQ multiplex PCR, the repertoire was profiled, and TCRdb retains in-frame clones only, with some absent. Of 150,000 or so clones detected, about 88% appear once; the ten largest clones hold 2% to 2.5%. Source material: peripheral blood. These TCRs come from a human donor in a cohort sampled during active COVID-19.

The chain employs TRBV5-1 and TRBJ1-6; TRBD1 agrees at 7 bases. The V gene end was trimmed by 0 bases and the J gene end by 3 bases; junction bases not matched to a gene: 0. This CDR3 is 15 amino acids long. The germline V gene has CDR1 SGHRS and CDR2 YFSETQ. DNA for the CDR3: TGCGCCAGCAGCTTGGGACAGGGCTATAATTCACCCCTCCACTTT. Its protein product is CASSLGQGYNSPLHF.

The V and J genes are TRBV25-1 and TRBJ1-2; 8 bases are shared with TRBD1. The trim removed 8 bases at V and 2 bases at J, leaving 10 bases unmatched. Germline lookup yields CDR1 MGHDK and CDR2 SYGVNS. CDR3 length: 15 amino acids. This CDR3 is CASRKTGVGNYGYTF. CDR3 DNA sequence: TGTGCCAGCCGAAAGACAGGGGTAGGGAACTATGGCTACACCTTC.

The CDR3 loop is CASSLGTGYGYTF. CDR3 nucleotide sequence: TGTGCCAGCAGCTTAGGGACAGGCTATGGCTACACCTTC. The chain carries TRBV11-2 and TRBJ1-2, with TRBD1 matching 7 bases. The CDR3 length is 13 residues. V gave up 1 base and J gave up 4 bases; unmatched junction bases: 0. Germline V gene data show CDR1 as SGHAT and CDR2 as FQNNGV.

This clone is a singleton in its sample. The genes are TRBV12-3 or TRBV12-4 and TRBJ1-5; D unclear. This CDR3 is built from 12 residues. Trimming left V 2 bases short and J 5 bases short, with 4 bases between. Here the CDR3 DNA reads TGTGCCAGCAGTTTACGAGATCAGCCCCAGCATTTT. Residues: CASSLRDQPQHF.

In this sample, this clone turned up once. CDR3 amino acids: CASSWGQGMVDIQYF. CDR3 bases: TGTGCCAGCAGCTGGGGACAGGGTATGGTAGACATTCAGTACTTC. The rearrangement joins TRBV5-5 to TRBJ2-4; the match to TRBD1 covers 9 bases. Germline V gene sequence: CDR1 SGHKS, CDR2 YYEKEE (reference sequence). V dropped 3 bases and J dropped 8; count of bases not matched to a gene: 9. The CDR3 runs 15 residues.

This clone appeared once. The chain employs TRBV19 and TRBJ2-7; D uncertain. The CDR3 totals 12 residues. CDR1 is LNHDA and CDR2 is SQIVND in the germline V gene (reference sequence). Trimming stripped 3 bases from V and 5 bases from J, with 8 bases between. CDR3 DNA sequence: TGTGCCAGTAGTATGGGCACCCACGAGCAGTACTTC. Protein: CASSMGTHEQYF.

V and J are TRBV7-8 and TRBJ1-6, with TRBD1 identical over 8 bases. Germline trimming cut 3 bases from V and 2 bases from J; bases unmatched to any gene: 6. The CDR3 length is 17 residues. CDR1 is SGHVS, CDR2 FQNEAQ, per germline. CDR3 bases: TGTGCCAGCAGCTTCGCAGGGGGCGAGACCTATAATTCACCCCTCCACTTT. Protein product: CASSFAGGETYNSPLHF.

This clone was observed a few times. This rearrangement joins TRBV6-1 to TRBJ1-5, with 8 bases matching TRBD1. V was pared by 3 bases and J by 2 bases, with 0 bases of the junction left unmatched. The CDR3 is 14 residues long. Germline V lookup: CDR1 MNHNS, CDR2 SASEGT. Here the CDR3 reads CASSEDRGNQPQHF. CDR3 nucleotide sequence: TGTGCCAGCAGTGAGGACAGGGGCAATCAGCCCCAGCATTTT.

This chain uses TRBV25-1 with TRBJ1-1; possible D gene TRBD1, 5 bases. CDR1 MGHDK and CDR2 SYGVNS come from the germline V gene. This CDR3 contains 14 residues. Trimming pared 3 bases from V and 4 bases from J, leaving 12 bases between. This CDR3 reads CASSDPAGGTEAFF. The CDR3 DNA reads as TGTGCCAGCAGTGATCCTGCGGGGGGCACTGAAGCTTTCTTT.

The V gene is TRBV18, the J gene TRBJ2-3; tentatively, D is TRBD1 (6 bases). Trimming stripped 2 bases from V and 5 bases from J, with 17 bases between. The germline V gene encodes CDR1 KGHSH and CDR2 LQKENI. The CDR3 totals 16 residues. Here the CDR3 reads CASSPSRDISIDTQYF. The CDR3 coding sequence is TGTGCCAGCTCACCAAGCCGGGACATATCTATAGATACGCAGTATTTT.

The chain recombines TRBV4-3 with TRBJ2-5, with 8 bases matching TRBD1. Germline V gives CDR1 LGHNA, CDR2 YSLEER. The CDR3 length is 15 residues. J lost 5 bases, V lost 2 bases, and 7 bases had no gene match. CDR3 bases: TGCGCCAGCAGCCAATCAGGGGGCTTAGGGGAGACCCAGTACTTC. It yields the protein CASSQSGGLGETQYF.

The V gene is TRBV4-3, the J gene TRBJ1-1; D remains ambiguous. The CDR3 sequence is 15 residues long. V gave up 0 bases and J gave up 1 base, with 9 bases separating them. Looked up from germline, CDR1 is LGHNA and CDR2 is YSLEER. The CDR3 reads CASSQDWNRNTEAFF. The CDR3 DNA reads TGCGCCAGCAGCCAAGATTGGAACAGGAACACTGAAGCTTTCTTT.

The chain employs TRBV19 and TRBJ2-4; 10 nucleotides agree with TRBD2. The CDR3 contains 14 residues. CDR1 is LNHDA, CDR2 SQIVND, per germline (reference sequence). The J segment lost 7 bases and the V segment lost 9 bases, leaving 9 bases of the junction unmatched. The DNA for the CDR3 is TGTGCCAGCAGACGGACTAGCGGATTTAACATTCAGTACTTC. This codes for CASRRTSGFNIQYF. Full variable domain (remainder filled in from reference TRBV19 and TRBJ2-4): DGGITQSPKYLFRKEGQNVTLSCEQNLNHDAMYWYRQDPGQGLRLIYYSQIVNDFQKGDIAEGYSVSREKKESFPLTVTSAQKNPTAFYLCASRRTSGFNIQYFGAGTRLSVL.

The V gene is TRBV29-1, the J gene TRBJ2-1, with 10 nucleotides matching TRBD2. Germline trimming cut 2 bases from V and 8 bases from J; bases unmatched to any gene: 6. Germline V lookup: CDR1 SQVTM, CDR2 ANQGSEA. The CDR3 spans 14 residues. The CDR3 bases are TGCAGCGTTGAACCAGGGACTAGCGTCCATGAGCAGTTCTTC. This codes for CSVEPGTSVHEQFF.

Here the CDR3 DNA reads TGTGCCAGCACCCAGGGGGTCTATTACTCTGGAAACACCATATATTTT. It encodes CASTQGVYYSGNTIYF. The rearrangement links TRBV21-1 to TRBJ1-3; TRBD1, the table's D call, lacks a check against the DNA. TRBV21-1 is noted as a pseudogene. This CDR3 region has 16 residues.

V usage is TRBV4-1 and J usage is TRBJ2-1, with TRBD2 identical over 9 bases. Trimming removed 0 bases from V and 10 bases from J; junction bases left unmatched: 13. Per the germline V gene, CDR1 is MGHRA and CDR2 is YSYEKL. This CDR3 has 17 amino acids. The CDR3 DNA reads TGCGCCAGCAGCCAAGAGCCCTACGCGGGGGGGCCTTACGAGCAGTTCTTC. Translation gives CASSQEPYAGGPYEQFF.

The chain carries TRBV19 and TRBJ1-1; D may be TRBD1 (6 bases). CDR3 length equals 14 residues. The V end was cut by 3 bases, the J end by 4 bases, with 12 bases between. Germline-derived CDR1 and CDR2 are LNHDA and SQIVND (reference sequence). CDR3 in amino acids: CASSIVGGTTEAFF. The CDR3 DNA reads TGTGCCAGTAGTATTGTAGGGGGTACCACTGAAGCTTTCTTT.

This clone was recorded only once. CDR3 amino acids: CASSSFSLAGGYGDEQFF. The DNA of the CDR3 is TGTGCCAGCAGTTCCTTTTCGCTAGCGGGGGGGTACGGGGATGAGCAGTTCTTC. The chain links TRBV6-2 or TRBV6-3 to TRBJ2-1; 12 bases are shared with TRBD2. CDR1 is MNHEY and CDR2 is SVGEGT in the germline V gene. The CDR3 runs 18 residues. J was trimmed by 8 bases and V by 4 bases; bases with no gene match: 15.

The chain employs TRBV7-8 and TRBJ2-5, with 7 positions matching TRBD1. Germline CDR1 reads SGHVS; CDR2 reads FQNEAQ. V shed 5 bases and J 1 base; nucleotides not matched to a gene: 4. The CDR3 is 14 amino acids. The CDR3 reads CASSRGQIQETQYF. The CDR3, as DNA: TGTGCCAGCAGCCGGGGACAGATCCAAGAGACCCAGTACTTC.

This sequence joins TRBV30 and TRBJ2-2; D is possibly TRBD1 (5 bases). V lost 0 bases to trimming and J lost 6 bases, with 8 bases between them. This CDR3 comprises 13 residues. Looked up from germline, CDR1 is GTSNPN and CDR2 is SVGIG (reference sequence). CDR3 protein: CAWSVVGPGELFF. The CDR3, as DNA: TGTGCCTGGAGTGTGGTGGGGCCCGGGGAGCTGTTTTTT.